This T cell receptor beta chain was profiled in a study of T cell responses to AZD1222 COVID-19 vaccine. Points on this clone: Antigen specificity is unknown.

Study conclusions and caveats: Repertoire samples came only from after the peak T cell response. Clonal diversity was possibly underestimated, and white British individuals and females predominated among donors.

Germline V lookup: CDR1 SGDLS, CDR2 YYNGEE. Trimming removed 0 bases at V and 3 bases at J, with 6 bases between. The CDR3 totals 13 residues. TCRdb keeps only in-frame clones here, not all; method: immunoSEQ multiplex PCR. The sample yields some 150,000 clones, more than 85% seen once. This receptor was identified in an adult in good health. The gene calls are TRBV9 and TRBJ1-1, with D possibly matching TRBD1 (5 bases). The sample in question was peripheral blood, obtained on day 0 of AZD1222 vaccination. The CDR3, as DNA: TGTGCCAGCAGCGTAGAAGGGGACACTGAAGCTTTCTTT. This translates into CASSVEGDTEAFF.